This passage covers 4 T cell receptor beta chains from one sample sequenced in a study of blood T cells in healthy people across ages. Combining a sample-barcoded 5' primer with a J-beta primer mix, a second PCR ran for roughly 7 to 12 cycles. TCRdb recomputed calls from the 5' RACE reads with MiXCR, one row per CDR3 protein. The repertoire consists of about 700,000 distinct CDR3 sequences, with about a third occurring once and the leading ten covering just over 15%. Sequenced: blood. The receptors were gathered from a woman aged 80 or older in good health.

For this clonotype: A clone one base away is much larger, so this may be a read error. This chain connects TRBV7-2 to TRBJ1-2; unclear D gene. This CDR3 has 14 residues. Germline assignment: CDR1 SGHTA and CDR2 FQGNSA. Trimming stripped 7 bases from V and 4 bases from J, with 16 bases between. The CDR3: CASNRLRTSYGYTF. The CDR3, as DNA: TGTGCCAGCAACCGCCTGAGGACTAGCTATGGCTACACCTTC.

Points on this clonotype: This clone may be a read error of a much larger clone one base away. The chain recombines TRBV5-5 with TRBJ2-3; the D is unclear. The CDR3 covers 13 residues. The germline gives CDR1 SGHKS, CDR2 YYEKEE (reference sequence). In nucleotides, the CDR3 is TGTGCCGGCAGCCAGTTCGGCACAGATACGCAGTATTTT. This codes for CAGSQFGTDTQYF. The variable domain in full, with the rest retrieved from reference TRBV5-5 and TRBJ2-3, is DAGVTQSPTHLIKTRGQQVTLRCSPISGHKSVSWYQQVLGQGPQFIFQYYEKEERGRGNFPDRFSARQFPNYSSELNVNALLLGDSALYLCAGSQFGTDTQYFGPGTRLTVL.

This clonotype came up many times. The chain couples TRBV7-2 to TRBJ1-6; maybe TRBD1 (5 bases). The CDR3 totals 13 residues. The germline V and J ends were trimmed by 5 bases and 9 bases, with 11 bases remaining between them. Looked up from germline, CDR1 is SGHTA and CDR2 is FQGNSA. This chain's CDR3 is CASSAEGFSPLHF. CDR3 nucleotides: TGTGCCAGCAGCGCCGAGGGGTTTTCACCCCTCCACTTT. Variable domain in full (rest from reference TRBV7-2 and TRBJ1-6): GAGVSQSPSNKVTEKGKDVELRCDPISGHTALYWYRQSLGQGLEFLIYFQGNSAPDKSGLPSDRFSAERTGGSVSTLTIQRTQQEDSAVYLCASSAEGFSPLHFGNGTRLTVT.

This clonotype was counted at least ten times. This chain links TRBV9 with TRBJ2-1; D not certain. The CDR3 covers 13 residues. Deletions cut 0 bases from V and 6 bases from J, with 7 bases between. CDR1 and CDR2 from the germline V gene are SGDLS and YYNGEE. The CDR3 here is CASSVAAGNEQFF. CDR3 nucleotides: TGTGCCAGCAGCGTAGCTGCCGGCAATGAGCAGTTCTTC.